These 16 T cell receptor beta chains came from one sample sequenced in a study of blood T cell repertoires in COVID-19. Data came from immunoSEQ multiplex PCR; TCRdb stores just in-frame clones and leaves some out. This table has over 200,000 clones, over 75% appearing once. The sequenced material came from PBMCs or T cells enriched from blood (not recorded which). The receptor set was obtained from a woman in her twenties or thirties who had been exposed to COVID-19.

V and J are TRBV15 and TRBJ2-7; D gene uncertain. The V end lost 4 bases, the J end lost 0 bases, and 7 bases lay between the germline ends. Germline V lookup: CDR1 LNHNV, CDR2 YYDKDF (reference sequence). The CDR3 spans 13 residues. For the CDR3, the DNA is TGTGCCACCAGCACCAGGCTCTCCTACGAGCAGTACTTC. It translates to CATSTRLSYEQYF.

The V gene is TRBV19, the J gene TRBJ1-3; maybe TRBD1 (5 bases). CDR3 length: 14 amino acids. Trimming took 2 bases from V and 1 from J, leaving 6 bases between them. Germline-derived CDR1 and CDR2 are LNHDA and SQIVND (reference sequence). As DNA, the CDR3 is TGTGCCAGTAGTATAAGGGGTTCTGGAAACACCATATATTTT. Protein sequence: CASSIRGSGNTIYF.

The chain employs TRBV30 and TRBJ1-3, with TRBD1 matching over 7 bases. Looked up from germline, CDR1 is GTSNPN and CDR2 is SVGIG (reference sequence). V lost 2 bases to trimming and J lost 4 bases; unmatched junction nucleotides: 2. The CDR3 spans 13 residues. The CDR3 is CAWSRGQGNTIYF. The DNA of the CDR3 is TGTGCCTGGAGTAGGGGGCAAGGAAACACCATATATTTT. Full variable domain (outside the CDR3, taken from reference TRBV30 and TRBJ1-3): SQTIHQWPATLVQPVGSPLSLECTVEGTSNPNLYWYRQAAGRGLQLLFYSVGIGQISSEVPQNLSASRPQDRQFILSSKKLLLSDSGFYLCAWSRGQGNTIYFGEGSWLTVV.

The chain has TRBV6-5 and TRBJ1-6, with 8 nucleotides matching TRBD1. The germline gives CDR1 MNHEY, CDR2 SVGAGI. This CDR3 has 14 amino acids. V dropped 6 bases and J dropped 9; count of bases not matched to a gene: 7. Here the CDR3 reads CASRAGQGGSPLHF. CDR3 nucleotides: TGTGCCAGCAGGGCCGGACAGGGCGGTTCACCCCTCCACTTT.

The V and J genes are TRBV7-9 and TRBJ2-1, with TRBD2 matching 8 bases. The CDR3 has 16 amino acids. Germline V lookup: CDR1 SEHNR, CDR2 FQNEAQ (reference sequence). J was trimmed by 2 bases and V by 2 bases; bases with no gene match: 5. The CDR3 bases are TGTGCCAGCAGCTTATGGCGAGCGGGAGCCTACAATGAGCAGTTCTTC. Its protein is CASSLWRAGAYNEQFF.

The V gene is TRBV29-1, the J gene TRBJ1-2; TRBD1 is a possible D gene (6 bases). The germline gives CDR1 SQVTM, CDR2 ANQGSEA. CDR3 length equals 12 residues. Between the trimmed V and J ends, which lost 4 bases and 4 bases, there was a span of 10 bases. CDR3: CSVVGGAYGYTF. CDR3 bases: TGCAGCGTTGTTGGGGGGGCCTATGGCTACACCTTC. Full variable domain (rest looked up from reference TRBV29-1 and TRBJ1-2): SAVISQKPSRDICQRGTSLTIQCQVDSQVTMMFWYRQQPGQSLTLIATANQGSEATYESGFVIDKFPISRPNLTFSTLTVSNMSPEDSSIYLCSVVGGAYGYTFGSGTRLTVV.

This clone appeared a single time. V and J are TRBV30 and TRBJ1-1, with a weak D call TRBD1 (6 bases). The germline CDR1 and CDR2 sequences are GTSNPN and SVGIG (reference sequence). The CDR3 extends over 14 amino acids. Deletions cut 0 bases from V and 4 bases from J, with 12 bases between. CDR3 residues: CAWSVDRSGTEAFF. CDR3 DNA: TGTGCCTGGAGTGTAGACAGGAGTGGCACTGAAGCTTTCTTT.

The chain recombines TRBV6-5 with TRBJ2-3, with D perhaps TRBD2 (7 bases). Germline loops: CDR1 MNHEY, CDR2 SVGAGI. Trimming shortened V by 2 bases and J by 5 bases, and 17 bases separated the two germline ends. The CDR3 runs 16 residues. The CDR3 DNA reads TGTGCCAGCAGTTACGACATCGGGGGGCAGCAAGATACGCAGTATTTT. This translates into CASSYDIGGQQDTQYF.

V usage is TRBV19 and J usage is TRBJ1-1; a possible D gene is TRBD1 (5 bases). V was pared by 6 bases and J by 5 bases, with 25 bases between. This CDR3 has 17 residues. Germline V gives CDR1 LNHDA, CDR2 SQIVND (reference sequence). In DNA, the CDR3 is TGTGCCAGTAGCCCAATGGCGGGACGAGGTATTGGAACTGAAGCTTTCTTT. Protein: CASSPMAGRGIGTEAFF.

V is TRBV5-1 and J is TRBJ1-1; 10 bases fit TRBD1. From germline, CDR1 is SGHRS and CDR2 YFSETQ. This CDR3 region has 17 residues. V gave up 4 bases and J gave up 1 base; unmatched junction bases: 10. The CDR3 sequence is CASSKRDRGIGNTEAFF. The CDR3 DNA is TGCGCCAGCAGCAAAAGGGACAGGGGTATTGGGAACACTGAAGCTTTCTTT. Filled out from reference TRBV5-1 and TRBJ1-1, the complete variable domain reads KAGVTQTPRYLIKTRGQQVTLSCSPISGHRSVSWYQQTPGQGLQFLFEYFSETQRNKGNFPGRFSGRQFSNSRSEMNVSTLELGDSALYLCASSKRDRGIGNTEAFFGQGTRLTVV.

CDR3 amino acids: CASKTVYGYTF. In DNA form, the CDR3 reads TGTGCCAGCAAGACAGTCTATGGCTACACCTTC. This chain uses TRBV28 with TRBJ1-2, with D possibly being TRBD1 (5 bases). This CDR3 has 11 residues. Germline V gene data show CDR1 as MDHEN and CDR2 as SYDVKM. Deletions cut 7 bases from V and 4 bases from J, with 7 bases between.

The V and J genes are TRBV21-1 and TRBJ1-2; the D call in the table, TRBD1, was not verified against the DNA. TRBV21-1 is a documented pseudogene. CDR3 size: 15 residues. DNA for the CDR3: TGTGCCAGCAGCAAAAGAGGGACAGGGAGGGAAGGCTACACCTTC. Amino acid sequence: CASSKRGTGREGYTF.

This clone has only one observation. The rearrangement joins TRBV27 to TRBJ1-2; 7 bases are a match to TRBD1. The CDR3 is 13 residues long. Looked up from germline, CDR1 is MNHEY and CDR2 is SMNVEV (reference sequence). V trimming: 5 bases; J trimming: 8 bases; junction bases outside the gene matches: 8. The CDR3 sequence is CASSPPTGKGYTF. CDR3 nucleotides: TGTGCCAGCAGTCCCCCGACAGGGAAAGGCTACACCTTC.

V is TRBV6-5 and J is TRBJ2-5; 13 positions match TRBD2. V shed 7 bases, J shed 5 bases, and the junction held 4 bases outside the gene matches. Per the germline V gene, CDR1 is MNHEY and CDR2 is SVGAGI. The CDR3 has 14 amino acids. CDR3 nucleotide sequence: TGTGCCAGCACTCCGACTAGCGGGAGGGAGACCCAGTACTTC. The encoded protein is CASTPTSGRETQYF.

The chain joins TRBV5-6 to TRBJ1-4, with D possibly TRBD1 on 5 matching bases. Germline lookup yields CDR1 SGHDT and CDR2 YYEEEE. Between the trimmed V and J ends, which lost 4 bases and 0 bases, there was a span of 10 bases. CDR3 length equals 15 residues. The CDR3 spells CASSTLQATNEKLFF. The CDR3 DNA follows: TGTGCCAGCAGCACCCTACAGGCAACTAATGAAAAACTGTTTTTT.

The rearrangement uses TRBV10-3 and TRBJ2-2, with D unresolved. From germline, CDR1 is ENHRY and CDR2 SYGVKD. This CDR3 has 14 residues. V shed 3 bases and J shed 6 bases, with 11 bases lying between them. The CDR3 nucleotides read TGTGCCATCAGTGAATTCGGGTCATCCGGGGAGCTGTTTTTT. Encoded protein: CAISEFGSSGELFF.